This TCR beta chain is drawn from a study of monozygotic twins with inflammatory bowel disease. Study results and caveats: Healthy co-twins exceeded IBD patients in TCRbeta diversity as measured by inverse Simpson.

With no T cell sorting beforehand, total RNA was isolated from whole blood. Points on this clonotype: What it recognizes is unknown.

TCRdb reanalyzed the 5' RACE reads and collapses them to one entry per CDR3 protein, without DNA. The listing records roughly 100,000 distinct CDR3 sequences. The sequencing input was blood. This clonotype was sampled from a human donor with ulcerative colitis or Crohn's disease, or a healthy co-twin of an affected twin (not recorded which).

The CDR3 loop reads CASSFQVSNQPQHF. V and J are TRBV12-3 or TRBV12-4 and TRBJ1-5. The CDR3 length is 14 residues.